This TCR beta chain was obtained from a study of identifying expanded T cells in peripheral blood. The CDR3 has 15 amino acids. V was pared by 7 bases and J by 5 bases, with 20 bases between. Germline assignment: CDR1 SNHLY and CDR2 FYNNEI. Data came from immunoSEQ multiplex PCR; TCRdb stores just in-frame clones and leaves some out. The table records 70,000 to 100,000 clones, approximately 86% of them present only once. This sequence joins TRBV2 and TRBJ2-5; D may match TRBD1 or TRBD2 (6 bases each). This clonotype originated in a person aged 18-70 years in good health. The sequenced sample consisted of blood. The CDR3 loop reads CASMRGQGRRETQYF. The CDR3, as DNA: TGTGCCAGCATGCGGGGCCAGGGGCGCAGGGAGACCCAGTACTTC.